This T cell receptor beta chain comes out of a study of blood T cells in healthy people across ages (dated by TCRdb to about 2015). For the study in its entirety: Template switching captured roughly one uniquely barcoded TCR beta cDNA molecule per two T cells in model experiments. The study measured age-related changes in TCR beta repertoire diversity using deep sequencing normalized with unique cDNA molecular identifiers. Donors were grouped into four age groups: young (average 16 years), middle-aged (about 40), aged (about 60) and long-lived (just over 80). Two additional independent replicas of 1 million unique cDNA reads from the same blood draw were analyzed for two donors (one aged 18 to 30 and one aged 80 or older).

The CDR3 has 16 amino acids, counting the end cysteine and phenylalanine. The only DNA kept is the CDR3, 48 bases in frame from the first base. Trimmed from V: 5 bases; trimmed from J: 1 base; junction bases lacking a gene match: 8. CDR1 and CDR2 (MDHEN, SYDVKM) derive from the germline V gene. Regarding this clonotype: Its antigen is still unknown. The sample holds no much larger clone one base away, and base qualities are not on file.

The donors were 40 or so Caucasian individuals from Russia, aged 6 to 90 years, who were systemically healthy. Around 9.7 milliliters of peripheral blood were collected from each donor into EDTA-treated Vacutainer tubes. Ficoll-Paque density-gradient centrifugation was used to isolate PBMCs, with at least 6.5 million per sample. Trizol reagent was used to extract total RNA from PBMCs, with at least 6 micrograms per sample. Naive CD45RAhigh/CD27high T cell percentages were measured by flow cytometry on a PBMC aliquot from every donor. The protocol used for the library was 5' RACE. The sequencing machine was an Illumina HiSeq 2500. A second PCR of roughly 6 to 11 cycles was run with a J-beta primer mix and a sample-barcoded 5' primer. A unique molecular identifier was introduced onto each TCR beta cDNA molecule by a template-switch 5' adaptor carrying 12 random nucleotides. At least 2.5 million CDR3-containing paired-end reads were obtained from each sample. First-strand cDNA was synthesized from all RNA with the Mint cDNA synthesis kit, primed by a TRBC-specific oligonucleotide. Following uracil-DNA glycosylase treatment, a first 18-cycle PCR with universal primers M1SS and BC2_uni_R was performed on all cDNA. The authors processed their data as follows. Normalization of each sample was performed by random selection of 1 million high-quality reads, each carrying a distinct molecular identifier. Reads sharing molecular identifiers were discarded rather than binned into consensus sequences. MiTCR, run with a Q25 quality threshold and the strictest error-elimination algorithm, handled CDR3 identification, clonotype clustering and error correction. A nonparametric unseen species model using Euler transformation provided a lower-bound estimate of total TCR beta diversity. The raw public data were reprocessed by TCRdb itself: fastp quality trimming at Q25, MiXCR clonotype calling, in-frame beta chains only. Merged by CDR3 protein, the rows form single entries marked with the most common genes and DNA. The V and J calls reflect TCRdb's pipeline rather than the authors' work. The sample records around 820,000 distinct CDR3 sequences, around a quarter of which are singletons. Approximately 3.7% of the sample goes to the ten largest clones.

What the study reported, not specific to this receptor: Since profiling was done on bulk unsorted PBMCs, naive and antigen-experienced compartments could not be conclusively compared. Because donor CMV infection status was unknown, age-related changes in expanded clonotypes were potentially confounded. Compared with the aged group, more naive CD4+ T cells, fewer expanded clones and increased TCR diversity were shown by the long-lived group, suggesting age selection. The percentage of naive T cells measured by flow cytometry correlated strongly with observed TCR beta diversity. Observed TCR beta diversity per million T cells fell roughly linearly with age, and a significant reduction was already apparent by age about 43. Estimates of total diversity from one million sequenced T cells were regarded as lower bounds and underestimates.

This sample also appeared in a second study, on T cells of mothers and their children. That second publication adds: Donors were nine systemically healthy Caucasian individuals: three mothers and their six children. cDNA synthesis consumed the entire amount of extracted RNA, loaded at approximately 1.5 ug RNA in each 15 ul reaction. In the second PCR, the M1S primer introduced both the sample barcodes and 2-4 random nucleotides. More than 9 million TCR beta CDR3 reads were obtained from each mother, and about 3 million reads were obtained from each child. Thymic selection shapes the output of TCR recombination in a similar way in related and unrelated pairs, and inherited differences have a minor effect. Normalized repertoire overlap was always found to be slightly, but never significantly, higher in related mother-child pairs than in unrelated mother-child pairs. No persistent microchimeric T cell clones were found, with a detection sensitivity of 85 to 100 clones per million clonotypes. The study used deep NGS to compare TCR beta repertoires of mothers and children, seeking features distinguishing related mother-child pairs from unrelated individuals. On average, the children were approximately 11 +/- 4 years old, while the mothers were about 40 +/- 4 years old. Libraries were sequenced on Illumina HiSeq 2000 with 100+100 nt paired-end reads after adapter ligation with NEBNext reagents. To prevent cross-contamination, the mother and child libraries were prepared one month apart and sequenced in separate runs. Between roughly 500,000 and 2,100,000 distinct TCR beta clonotypes were identified per donor. Naive TCR beta clonotypes were estimated from low-frequency clonotypes matched to each donor's FACS-determined naive share, without sorting.

The sequencing sample was made of blood. The chain was built from TRBV28 and TRBJ2-3, and 8 junction bases match TRBD2. This receptor was obtained from a boy between 10 and 17 years old in good health. The DNA is as follows: TGTGCCAGCAGTAGCGGGGGCTTAGGTGGCACAGATACGCAGTATTTT. Translated, this is CASSSGGLGGTDTQYF.